By share, the clone carrying this TCR beta chain ranks as medium-sized. Its antigen is undetermined. One end of the junction varies from germline; a read error may be responsible. Relapse after autologous stem cell transplantation occurred in every patient, and brentuximab vedotin exposure varied. Libraries were prepared by immunoSEQ multiplex PCR; TCRdb keeps only in-frame clonotypes and omits some of them. The data contain 11,000 or so clones, 75% of them singletons. The sample comes from a study of PD-1 blockade in classical Hodgkin lymphoma. Study-wide findings and caveats: At C4D1, TCR diversity had climbed significantly for CD4+ cells, though not for CD8+ cells. Those starting nivolumab under 1 year post-ASCT were excluded.

The germline V gene encodes CDR1 SNHLY and CDR2 FYNNEI. The CDR3 totals 11 residues. This chain uses TRBV2 with TRBJ2-7, with D perhaps TRBD2 (5 bases). The sequencing here drew on peripheral blood mononuclear cells (PBMCs), taken at baseline. The TCR originated in a human donor with classical Hodgkin lymphoma. CDR3 loop: CASSQAAEQYF. The DNA for the CDR3 is TGTGCCAGCAGTCAAGCGGCTGAGCAGTACTTC.